These 17 T cell receptor beta chains share one sample of origin, sequenced in a study of OX40 agonist ivuxolimab in advanced cancers. The assay was immunoSEQ multiplex PCR, and TCRdb's table has in-frame clones only and misses some. The repertoire holds approximately 90,000 clones, with around nine tenths as singletons. Sample: CD4+ or CD8+ T cells sorted from blood, taken in a trial of the OX40 agonist ivuxolimab. These receptors originate from an adult with an advanced solid tumor such as melanoma, head and neck, liver or kidney cancer.

V and J are TRBV11-2 and TRBJ2-1; D possibly matches TRBD1 or TRBD2 (5 bases each). The CDR3 length is 15 residues. The V gene lost 4 bases and the J gene lost 0 bases, with 10 bases spanning the gap. CDR1 SGHAT and CDR2 FQNNGV come from the germline V gene. CDR3 sequence: CASSSRDGSYNEQFF. CDR3 DNA sequence: TGTGCCAGCAGCTCCAGGGACGGCTCCTACAATGAGCAGTTCTTC. The full variable domain, its missing parts supplied by reference TRBV11-2 and TRBJ2-1, is EAGVAQSPRYKIIEKRQSVAFWCNPISGHATLYWYQQILGQGPKLLIQFQNNGVVDDSQLPKDRFSAERLKGVDSTLKIQPAKLEDSAVYLCASSSRDGSYNEQFFGPGTRLTVL.

The chain couples TRBV7-8 to TRBJ2-3; TRBD1 matches at 9 bases. With 1 base clipped from V and 2 bases from J, the junction kept 1 base outside the gene matches. The V gene's germline CDR1 is SGHVS and CDR2 FQNEAQ. CDR3 length: 15 residues. In DNA form, the CDR3 reads TGTGCCAGCAGCTTAGGACAGGGGGTCACAGATACGCAGTATTTT. Its protein is CASSLGQGVTDTQYF.

The V gene is TRBV11-3, the J gene TRBJ1-1; weak D call: TRBD1 (6 bases). Trimming took off 5 bases at V and 1 base at J, with 14 bases between the two ends. Germline CDR1 reads SGHNT; CDR2 reads YENEEA. The CDR3 extends over 15 amino acids. CDR3 nucleotide sequence: TGTGCCAGCAGCCCCGGGGGCTTAGAGAACACTGAAGCTTTCTTT. Protein: CASSPGGLENTEAFF.

This chain connects TRBV6-1 to TRBJ2-7; D is perhaps TRBD1 (6 bases). Trimming cost V 8 bases and J 3 bases, with 11 bases left between them. Germline V CDR1 and CDR2: MNHNS, SASEGT. The CDR3 is 12 amino acids. CDR3 protein: CASSDRFYEQYF. The CDR3 DNA sequence: TGTGCCAGCTCGGACAGATTCTACGAGCAGTACTTC.

J is TRBJ1-2 and V is TRBV5-1, with D possibly being TRBD1 (5 bases). The germline V gene encodes CDR1 SGHRS and CDR2 YFSETQ. V dropped 4 bases and J dropped 2 bases, with 9 bases sitting between them. The CDR3 has 13 amino acids. The CDR3 DNA reads TGCGCCAGCAGCGAATGGGACAACTATGGCTACACCTTC. The encoded protein is CASSEWDNYGYTF. Drawing the rest from reference TRBV5-1 and TRBJ1-2, the complete variable domain is KAGVTQTPRYLIKTRGQQVTLSCSPISGHRSVSWYQQTPGQGLQFLFEYFSETQRNKGNFPGRFSGRQFSNSRSEMNVSTLELGDSALYLCASSEWDNYGYTFGSGTRLTVV.

This clone was seen more than once but under ten times. The chain joins TRBV6-7 to TRBJ2-2; D gene uncertain. TRBV6-7 is assigned to the ORF class and has an uncertain function. Trimming left V 6 bases short and J 0 bases short, with 11 bases between. The CDR3 spans 15 residues. The CDR3 sequence: CASRSPGANTGELFF. CDR3 DNA: TGTGCCAGCAGAAGCCCGGGCGCGAACACCGGGGAGCTGTTTTTT.

The chain combines TRBV27 with TRBJ1-2; TRBD1 is a possible D gene (5 bases). Per germline, CDR1 MNHEY and CDR2 SMNVEV (reference sequence). There are 13 residues in the CDR3. Between the trimmed V and J ends, which lost 3 bases and 6 bases, there was a span of 11 bases. The CDR3: CASSLWRGHGYTF. CDR3 sequence (DNA): TGTGCCAGCAGTTTGTGGAGGGGCCATGGCTACACCTTC.

This clone was seen a single time. The DNA for the CDR3 is TGTGCCAGCAGCCAAAGCGGGGCCACCACTGAAGCTTTCTTT. It is translated as CASSQSGATTEAFF. The V call is TRBV9, the J call TRBJ1-1; perhaps TRBD1 as D (5 bases). Deletions cut 4 bases from V and 4 bases from J, with 14 bases between. Germline-derived CDR1 and CDR2 are SGDLS and YYNGEE. The length of the CDR3 is 14 residues.

CDR3 amino acids: CASSYSLRDTEAFF. In nucleotides, the CDR3 is TGTGCCAGCAGCTACAGCCTCAGGGACACTGAAGCTTTCTTT. The chain recombines TRBV5-4 with TRBJ1-1; weak D call: TRBD1 (5 bases). This CDR3 has 14 amino acids. V was pared by 3 bases and J by 3 bases, with 12 bases between. Germline V CDR1 and CDR2: SGHNT, YYREEE (reference sequence).

This clone occurred a few times. The chain uses TRBV7-8 and TRBJ2-3; 9 nucleotides agree with TRBD2. The V segment lost 1 base and the J segment 0 bases; nucleotides outside the gene matches: 2. The CDR3 loop spans 16 amino acids. From germline, CDR1 is SGHVS and CDR2 FQNEAQ. This chain's CDR3 is CASSLVGTSSTDTQYF. The CDR3 nucleotides read TGTGCCAGCAGCTTAGTAGGGACTAGCAGCACAGATACGCAGTATTTT.

Concerning this clone itself: Sequence at one end of the junction differs from germline and may be a read error. This chain joins TRBV27 and TRBJ2-1; no clear D gene. This CDR3 spans 13 amino acids. Germline V CDR1 and CDR2: MNHEY, SMNVEV (reference sequence). Here the CDR3 reads CACSFQRHNEQFF. CDR3 in DNA: TGTGCCTGCAGTTTCCAAAGGCACAATGAGCAGTTCTTC.

This clone has only one observation. The chain links TRBV20-1 to TRBJ1-1; D is possibly TRBD1 (5 bases). V lost 6 bases, J lost 7 bases, and 12 bases lay in between. The V gene's germline CDR1 is DFQATT and CDR2 SNEGSKA (reference sequence). The CDR3 runs to 11 residues. CDR3 loop: CSALQAIEAFF. Here the CDR3 DNA reads TGCAGTGCCCTACAGGCGATTGAAGCTTTCTTT.

The chain couples TRBV6-5 to TRBJ1-2; D is perhaps TRBD1 (6 bases). Trimming pared 0 bases from V and 0 bases from J, leaving 8 bases between. Germline CDR1 reads MNHEY; CDR2 reads SVGAGI. This CDR3 spans 15 amino acids. The CDR3 coding sequence is TGTGCCAGCAGTTACTCCGGACAGTCTAACTATGGCTACACCTTC. Translating it yields CASSYSGQSNYGYTF.

This clone was picked up one time. The rearrangement uses TRBV11-2 and TRBJ2-7; D possibly corresponds to TRBD2 (5 bases). Between the trimmed V and J ends, which lost 3 bases and 7 bases, there was a span of 16 bases. CDR3 size: 14 residues. In germline, CDR1 is SGHAT, CDR2 FQNNGV. The CDR3 spells CASSFSGGSGEQYF. The CDR3 DNA sequence: TGTGCCAGCAGCTTCTCAGGCGGTTCGGGGGAGCAGTACTTC.

This rearrangement joins TRBV19 to TRBJ2-3; TRBD2 matches 8 bases. The CDR3 is 14 amino acids. The germline V gene has CDR1 LNHDA and CDR2 SQIVND (reference sequence). Germline trimming cut 1 base from V and 7 bases from J; bases unmatched to any gene: 4. The CDR3 loop is CASSIAGGPHTQYF. The CDR3 DNA follows: TGTGCCAGTAGTATAGCGGGGGGGCCCCATACGCAGTATTTT. Full variable domain (missing parts from reference TRBV19 and TRBJ2-3): DGGITQSPKYLFRKEGQNVTLSCEQNLNHDAMYWYRQDPGQGLRLIYYSQIVNDFQKGDIAEGYSVSREKKESFPLTVTSAQKNPTAFYLCASSIAGGPHTQYFGPGTRLTVL.

This clone was recorded only once. The genes are TRBV18 and TRBJ2-5; 9 positions match TRBD2. Germline CDR1 and CDR2: KGHSH and LQKENI. The trim removed 3 bases at V and 7 bases at J, leaving 9 bases unmatched. The CDR3 length is 15 residues. The CDR3 spells CASSPSAGGPRTQYF. The CDR3 nucleotides are TGTGCCAGCTCACCCTCTGCGGGGGGGCCGCGGACCCAGTACTTC.

With regard to this clone: The same CDR3 arises from other DNA sequences in this sample as well. The chain is built from TRBV27 and TRBJ1-5; D is unclear. This CDR3 is 13 amino acids long. Germline assignment: CDR1 MNHEY and CDR2 SMNVEV (reference sequence). V was trimmed by 6 bases and J by 2 bases, leaving 8 bases between them. As DNA, the CDR3 is TGTGCCAGCAGCCTAAGGGGCAATCAGCCCCAGCATTTT. It translates to CASSLRGNQPQHF.